These T cell receptor beta chains were read from a single sample in a study of blood T cell repertoires in COVID-19. Measured with immunoSEQ multiplex PCR; TCRdb has only the in-frame clones, and not every one. Of about 110,000 clones detected, 88% appear once; the ten largest clones hold 2.4%. The sequencing input was peripheral blood. All receptors come from a human donor in a cohort sampled during active COVID-19. Each CDR3 is given with its conserved first and last residue. Fields, in order: D gene, CDR3 length, J gene, V gene, clone size, CDR3 DNA, CDR3 protein. A D gene is named only where the DNA matches it firmly. Part of the rows lack a size; the others show once, few, many or a class for expanded clones.

>-|14|TRBJ2-3|TRBV7-9|-
TGTGCCAGCAGCTGGACAGCCTACACAGATACGCAGTATTTT
CASSWTAYTDTQYF
>TRBD2|14|TRBJ2-1|TRBV6-5|-
TGTGCCAGCAGCTTAGCGGGAGCCTACAATGAGCAGTTCTTC
CASSLAGAYNEQFF
>-|14|TRBJ1-3|TRBV5-4|-
TGTGCCAGCAGCCGGGATCTCTCTGGAAACACCATATATTTT
CASSRDLSGNTIYF
>TRBD1|16|TRBJ1-1|TRBV7-9|-
TGTGCCAGCAGCTTAGGGACGGACAGGGCGAACACTGAAGCTTTCTTT
CASSLGTDRANTEAFF
>TRBD2|16|TRBJ2-1|TRBV4-2|-
TGTGCCAGCAGCCAAGATCTAGCGGGGGGGCTGAATGAGCAGTTCTTC
CASSQDLAGGLNEQFF
>TRBD1|13|TRBJ2-1|TRBV3-1/TRBV3-2|-
TGTGCCAGCAGTCGGACAGGTTGGAGTGAGCAGTTCTTC
CASSRTGWSEQFF
>TRBD1|17|TRBJ1-1|TRBV28|-
TGTGCCAGCCGAACTAACTTAGACAGGGGCTGGAACACTGAAGCTTTCTTT
CASRTNLDRGWNTEAFF
>TRBD2|13|TRBJ2-7|TRBV5-6|-
TGTGCCAGCAGCTGGGGGAGGGTCTCCGAGCAGTACTTC
CASSWGRVSEQYF
>-|13|TRBJ1-1|TRBV29-1|-
TGCAGCGTTGAAACACCGGGGGGCACTGAAGCTTTCTTT
CSVETPGGTEAFF
>TRBD1|16|TRBJ1-2|TRBV7-3|-
TGTGCCAGCAGCCCGCATGCGGGACAGGGACTTTACGGCTACACCTTC
CASSPHAGQGLYGYTF
>TRBD1|15|TRBJ2-5|TRBV5-1|-
TGCGCCAGCAGCGTATTTGGACAGGCCCAAGAGACCCAGTACTTC
CASSVFGQAQETQYF
>-|13|TRBJ1-1|TRBV4-2|few
TGTGCCAGCGCCCCACAGGGCAACACTGAAGCTTTCTTT
CASAPQGNTEAFF
>TRBD1|14|TRBJ2-7|TRBV15|-
TGTGCCACCAGCCCTACAGGGGTTGTTAACGAGCAGTACTTC
CATSPTGVVNEQYF
>TRBD1|16|TRBJ1-4|TRBV11-2|-
TGTGCCAGCAGCGACCGGACAGGGGGCCGTAATGAAAAACTGTTTTTT
CASSDRTGGRNEKLFF
>-|14|TRBJ1-2|TRBV3-1/TRBV3-2|few
TGTGCCAGCAGTCCTGACACGCTGAGCTTTGGCTACACCTTC
CASSPDTLSFGYTF
>-|17|TRBJ1-2|TRBV6-6|-
TGTGCCAGCAGTCCCTCCACGGGAGGGGGGGCAAGCTATGGCTACACCTTC
CASSPSTGGGASYGYTF
>-|15|TRBJ2-1|TRBV6-5|-
TGTGCCAGCAGTTACTCAGCTAGCTCCTACAATGAGCAGTTCTTC
CASSYSASSYNEQFF
>-|15|TRBJ1-5|TRBV19|-
TGTGCCAGTAAAACGGCGGGGTTTGGCAATCAGCCCCAGCATTTT
CASKTAGFGNQPQHF
>TRBD2|16|TRBJ2-3|TRBV28|-
TGTGCCAGCAGTTTATCAGCTAGCGGGAGCACAGATACGCAGTATTTT
CASSLSASGSTDTQYF
>TRBD1|14|TRBJ1-1|TRBV18|-
TGTGCCAGCTCCCCGGGACAGCAGAACACTGAAGCTTTCTTT
CASSPGQQNTEAFF
>TRBD2|16|TRBJ2-1|TRBV7-2|-
TGTGCCAGCAGCTCTCGGGGAGGGAGCGGCTACAATGAGCAGTTCTTC
CASSSRGGSGYNEQFF
>TRBD2|17|TRBJ2-5|TRBV7-3|-
TGTGCCAGCAGCTTATGGGAGGGACTAGCGGGAGTAGAGACCCAGTACTTC
CASSLWEGLAGVETQYF
>TRBD1|15|TRBJ1-1|TRBV6-4|once
TGTGCCAGCAGTGCGGGTGGGACAGTGAACACTGAAGCTTTCTTT
CASSAGGTVNTEAFF
>TRBD1|17|TRBJ2-7|TRBV18|-
TGTGCCAGCTCACCCAATACAGGGGTGGAAACAAGCAACGAGCAGTACTTC
CASSPNTGVETSNEQYF
>-|14|TRBJ1-3|TRBV29-1|-
TGCAGCGTGCTTCCAGGGCCCTCTGGAAACACCATATATTTT
CSVLPGPSGNTIYF
>-|13|TRBJ1-5|TRBV30|medium-sized
TGTGCCTGGGCGTACAGGGAGTCTAAGCCCCAGCATTTT
CAWAYRESKPQHF
>-|15|TRBJ1-5|TRBV2|-
TGTGCCAGCAGCGCCGGGAGCAATAGCAATCAGCCCCAGCATTTT
CASSAGSNSNQPQHF
>TRBD2|13|TRBJ2-5|TRBV12-3/TRBV12-4|-
TGTGCCAGCAGTCGACTAGCGGGGGGGGCCCAGTACTTC
CASSRLAGGAQYF
>TRBD1|13|TRBJ2-4|TRBV19|-
TGTGCCAGTAGAGAGGGGGCGCCGGACATTCAGTACTTC
CASREGAPDIQYF
>-|14|TRBJ2-1|TRBV9|-
TGTGCCAGCAGCGTAGAATACTCCTACAATGAGCAGTTCTTC
CASSVEYSYNEQFF
>TRBD2|14|TRBJ2-1|TRBV24-1|-
TGTGCCACCAGTTCTGGCGGGGGTTACAATGAGCAGTTCTTC
CATSSGGGYNEQFF
>TRBD1|18|TRBJ2-7|TRBV27|-
TGTGCCAGCAGTTTGCGACCTGCCTCCGGGACAGGGCTCCACGAGCAGTACTTC
CASSLRPASGTGLHEQYF
>-|17|TRBJ1-5|TRBV7-8|-
TGTGCCAGCAGCTTCTCTGGGCGGGAAAATAAGGGTCAGCCCCAGCATTTT
CASSFSGRENKGQPQHF